The rows below give T cell receptor beta chains drawn from one sample of a study of siplizumab effects on memory and regulatory T cells. The repertoire was sequenced with immunoSEQ multiplex PCR; TCRdb's copy has only in-frame clones and lacks some. The sample yields over 100,000 clones, roughly nine tenths seen once. Sequencing used Tregs sorted from blood. The receptors shown here come from a human donor in good health. CDR3s leave out the opening cysteine and the closing phenylalanine or tryptophan.

V	J	length	CDR3
TRBV7-2	TRBJ2-7	12	ASSLVGLSYEQY
TRBV10-3	TRBJ1-2	11	ASRDRLNYGYT
TRBV19	TRBJ1-2	12	ASSIWDSLYGYT
TRBV27	TRBJ2-7	15	ASSFLPTKEGYYEQY
TRBV29-1	TRBJ2-7	12	SVGGTSGLNEQY
TRBV5-1	TRBJ2-3	12	ASSLNWGTDTQY
TRBV10-3	TRBJ1-2	11	AISVDRALGYT
TRBV4-1	TRBJ2-7	12	ASSWREDSYEQY
TRBV11-2	TRBJ2-7	13	ASSSGLAVGYEQY
TRBV7-8	TRBJ2-5	16	ASSLDRAGGKDKETQY
TRBV6-1	TRBJ1-1	11	ASNDRGYTEAF
TRBV2	TRBJ1-1	10	ASSKQGTEAF
TRBV2	TRBJ1-6	12	ASRGVAYNSPLH
TRBV10-1	TRBJ2-7	14	ASRHHHRDTSYEQY
TRBV18	TRBJ1-1	10	ASAAVNTEAF
TRBV7-9	TRBJ2-5	12	ASSLGTDGLYQY
TRBV7-9	TRBJ2-1	16	ASSLREGSLPSYNEQF
TRBV21-1	TRBJ2-1	14	ASSKAPSGPYNEQF
TRBV10-2	TRBJ2-3	13	ASKLQSGRADTQY
TRBV19	TRBJ1-2	13	ASSAILGTGYGYT
TRBV6-5	TRBJ2-7	11	ASSPGHTAKQY
TRBV6-5	TRBJ1-2	13	ASSYGGRQNYGYT
TRBV5-1	TRBJ2-3	11	ASSEDNTDTQY
TRBV5-6	TRBJ2-1	10	ASSLSGLLQF
TRBV7-9	TRBJ2-1	14	ASSLGSGLAGVREF
TRBV4-1	TRBJ2-3	11	ASGWTFTDTQY
TRBV6-4	TRBJ1-5	12	ASSEVWGNQPQH
TRBV2	TRBJ1-3	14	ASSEGSVVSGNTIY
TRBV19	TRBJ2-5	9	ASSIFETQY
TRBV10-1	TRBJ2-2	11	ASGMRGDGELF
TRBV5-1	TRBJ2-5	9	ASSLQETQY
TRBV5-1	TRBJ1-2	12	ASSMATGARGYT
TRBV5-1	TRBJ2-1	16	ASSWNRLAGGSYNEQF
TRBV5-1	TRBJ1-2	11	ASSPRQSYGYT
TRBV5-5	TRBJ2-7	12	ASSQGSTRHEQY
TRBV18	TRBJ2-7	10	ASSEKGGVQY
TRBV25-1	TRBJ2-7	16	ASSELRGGLSSSYEQY
TRBV5-5	TRBJ1-1	15	ASSSRPAQNLNTEAF
TRBV6-5	TRBJ2-7	13	ASSQDTDGGYEQY
TRBV4-2	TRBJ1-1	11	ASSHPGGAEAF
TRBV5-1	TRBJ2-7	12	ASSPGTGRYEQY
TRBV27	TRBJ1-2	11	ASSFATGNGYT
TRBV5-1	TRBJ2-7	11	ASSLETVKEQY
TRBV19	TRBJ1-4	11	ASSRTVNEKLF
TRBV19	TRBJ1-1	10	ASSLANTEAF
TRBV29-1	TRBJ1-1	11	SVEKLQNTEAF
TRBV5-4	TRBJ1-2	13	ASSKIGTGGYGYT